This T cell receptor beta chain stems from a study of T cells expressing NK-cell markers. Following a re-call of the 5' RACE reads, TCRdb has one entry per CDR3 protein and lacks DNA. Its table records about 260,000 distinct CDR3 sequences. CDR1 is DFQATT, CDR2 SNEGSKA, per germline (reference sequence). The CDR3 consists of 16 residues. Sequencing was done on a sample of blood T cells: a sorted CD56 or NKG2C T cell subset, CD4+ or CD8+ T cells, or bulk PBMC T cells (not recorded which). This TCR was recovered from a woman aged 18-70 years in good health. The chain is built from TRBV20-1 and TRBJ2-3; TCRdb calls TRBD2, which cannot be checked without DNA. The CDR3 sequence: CSASPLTSGGTDTQYF.